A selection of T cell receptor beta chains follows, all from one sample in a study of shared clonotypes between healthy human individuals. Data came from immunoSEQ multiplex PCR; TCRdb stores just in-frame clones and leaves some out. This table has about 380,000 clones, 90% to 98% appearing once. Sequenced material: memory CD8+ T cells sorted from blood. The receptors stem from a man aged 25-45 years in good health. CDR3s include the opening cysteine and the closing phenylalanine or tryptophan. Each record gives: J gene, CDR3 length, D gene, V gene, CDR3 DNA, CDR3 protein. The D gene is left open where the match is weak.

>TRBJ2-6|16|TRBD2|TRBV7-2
TGTGCCAGCAGCACAGGGACTAGTTCCGGGGCCAACGTCCTGACTTTC
CASSTGTSSGANVLTF
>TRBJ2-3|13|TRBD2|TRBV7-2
TGTGCCAGCAGCTTTGGACTAGTTCCTACGCAGTATTTT
CASSFGLVPTQYF
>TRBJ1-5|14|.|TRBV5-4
TGTGCCAGCAGCTTGGACCCCGGGGACCAGCCCCAGCATTTT
CASSLDPGDQPQHF
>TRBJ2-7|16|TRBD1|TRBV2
TGTGCCAGCAGCGGAGGACAGGCTCGAAGATATTACGAGCAGTACTTC
CASSGGQARRYYEQYF
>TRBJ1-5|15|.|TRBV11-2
TGTGCCAGCAGCTTAGGTTCGGCTAGCAATCAGCCCCAGCATTTT
CASSLGSASNQPQHF
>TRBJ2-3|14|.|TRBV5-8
TGTGCCAGCAGCTTGCGGGGAAGCACAGATACGCAGTATTTT
CASSLRGSTDTQYF
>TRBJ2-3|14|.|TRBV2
TGTGCCAGCAGTGGAGGCAGGGGTACAGATACGCAGTATTTT
CASSGGRGTDTQYF
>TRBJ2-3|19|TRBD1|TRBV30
TGTGCCTGGAGTGGAAGTCGGGACAGGGGATGGAGGGGCACAGATACGCAGTATTTT
CAWSGSRDRGWRGTDTQYF
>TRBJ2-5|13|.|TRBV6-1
TGTGCCAGCAGTGAAGGTGTGAGGGAGACCCAGTACTTC
CASSEGVRETQYF
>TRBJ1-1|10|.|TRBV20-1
TGCAGTGCTAGTTGGGTGGAAGCTTTCTTT
CSASWVEAFF
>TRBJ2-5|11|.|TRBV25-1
TGTGCCAGCGGCAGACAAGAGACCCAGTACTTC
CASGRQETQYF
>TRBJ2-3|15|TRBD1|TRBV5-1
TGCGCCAGCAGGTGGACGGGACAGAGCACAGATACGCAGTATTTT
CASRWTGQSTDTQYF
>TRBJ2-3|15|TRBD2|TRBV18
TGTGCCAGCCAGGTGACTAGCGGGAACACAGATACGCAGTATTTT
CASQVTSGNTDTQYF
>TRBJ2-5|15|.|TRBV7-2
TGTGCCAGCAGCTTAGAGTTGTTAGTTGGAGAGACCCAGTACTTC
CASSLELLVGETQYF
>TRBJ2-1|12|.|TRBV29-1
TGCAGCGTTGAACCAGCCTACAATGAGCAGTTCTTC
CSVEPAYNEQFF
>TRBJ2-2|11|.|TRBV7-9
TGTGCCAGCAGCTTACCCGGGGAGCTGTTTTTT
CASSLPGELFF
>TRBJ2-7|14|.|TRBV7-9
TGTGCCAGCAGCTTAGTTAGATATCCCTACGAGCAGTACTTC
CASSLVRYPYEQYF
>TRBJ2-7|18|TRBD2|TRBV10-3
TGTGCCATCAGTGAGGTCCAAGACCTCGGCACGGGAGGCTACGAGCAGTACTTC
CAISEVQDLGTGGYEQYF
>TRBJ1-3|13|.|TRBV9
TGTGCCAGCAGCGGAGACGGTGGAAACACCATATATTTT
CASSGDGGNTIYF
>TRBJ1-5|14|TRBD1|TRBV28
TGTGCCCACATGGACAGGGGAGGCAATCAGCCCCAGCATTTT
CAHMDRGGNQPQHF
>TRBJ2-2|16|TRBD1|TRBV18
TGTGCCAGCTCAACCTTGCGACAGGGGGCTTCCGGGGAGCTGTTTTTT
CASSTLRQGASGELFF
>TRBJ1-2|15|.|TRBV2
TGTGCCAGCAGTGAATCCGGGGTAGGAAACTATGGCTACACCTTC
CASSESGVGNYGYTF
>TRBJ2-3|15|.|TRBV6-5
TGTGCCAGCAGCTCCGACAGAATTAGCACAGATACGCAGTATTTT
CASSSDRISTDTQYF
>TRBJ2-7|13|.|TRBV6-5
TGTGCCAGCAGTTACGGCGTTAGCTACGAGCAGTACTTC
CASSYGVSYEQYF
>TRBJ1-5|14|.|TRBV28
TGTGCCAGCAGTGACCTTAATAGCAATCAGCCCCAGCATTTT
CASSDLNSNQPQHF
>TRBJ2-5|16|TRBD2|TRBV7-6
TGTGCCAGCAGCTTATTGCGCGGGAGGGAGTCGGAGACCCAGTACTTC
CASSLLRGRESETQYF
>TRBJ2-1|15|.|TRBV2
TGTGCCAGCAGTGTGGCGGGGGCGCAAGGGGATGAGCAGTTCTTC
CASSVAGAQGDEQFF
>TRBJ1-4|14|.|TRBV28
TGTGCCAGCAGCCATCCGGGGGGTGTTGAAAAACTGTTTTTT
CASSHPGGVEKLFF
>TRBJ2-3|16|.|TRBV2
TGTGCCAGCAGTGAGGGGATAGCGGCCTCCGCAGATACGCAGTATTTT
CASSEGIAASADTQYF
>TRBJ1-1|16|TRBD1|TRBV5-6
TGTGCCAGCAGCTTGCCATTGACAGGGCCTAACACTGAAGCTTTCTTT
CASSLPLTGPNTEAFF
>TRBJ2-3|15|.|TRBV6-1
TGTGCCAGCAGTGAAGTCCCCGGGATTACAGATACGCAGTATTTT
CASSEVPGITDTQYF
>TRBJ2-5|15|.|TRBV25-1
TGTGCCAGCAGTGTGGGGACTCCTCGGTCAGAGACCCAGTACTTC
CASSVGTPRSETQYF
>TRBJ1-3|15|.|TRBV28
TGTGCCAGCAGACCACGACAGTTTTCTGGAAGCACCATATATTTT
CASRPRQFSGSTIYF
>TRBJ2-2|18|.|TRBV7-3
TGTGCCAGCAGCTTAAGAGGGAATATCAGGGTGGGAACCGGGGAGCTGTTTTTT
CASSLRGNIRVGTGELFF
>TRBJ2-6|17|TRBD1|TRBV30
TGTGCCTGGAGTGCAAGGACAGGCCCTCCTGGGGCCAACGTCCTGACTTTC
CAWSARTGPPGANVLTF
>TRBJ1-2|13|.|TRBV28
TGTGCCAGCAGAGGTGACAGGAGCTATGGCTACACCTTC
CASRGDRSYGYTF
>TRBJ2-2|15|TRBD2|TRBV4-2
TGTGCCAGCAGCCAAGGGACTAGCGGCACCGGGGAGCTGTTTTTT
CASSQGTSGTGELFF